Listed below are T cell receptor beta chains from one sample, sequenced in a study of blood T cells in healthy people across ages. TCRdb redid the calling of the 5' RACE reads with MiXCR, one entry per CDR3 protein. The table has 600,000 to 800,000 distinct CDR3 sequences, about 21% seen once; the top ten hold 3% to 4.5%. The sequencing sample was made of blood. All receptors derive from a man in his 70s in good health. The CDR3 runs from the conserved cysteine through the conserved F or W. D genes are given only for firm matches. The size field is filled for only some rows; it gives once, few, many or a size class.

CDR3aa	CDR3nt	d_gene	j_gene	abundance	v_gene
CASSVGFSGQETQYF	TGTGCCAGCAGCGTAGGTTTTAGCGGACAAGAGACCCAGTACTTC	NA	TRBJ2-5	NA	TRBV9
CSARDPRQGGMEIQYF	TGCAGTGCTAGAGACCCCAGACAGGGGGGGATGGAGATCCAGTACTTC	TRBD1	TRBJ2-5	NA	TRBV20-1
CASSGDGYEQYF	TGTGCCAGCTCAGGGGACGGCTACGAGCAGTACTTC	NA	TRBJ2-7	many	TRBV9
CASSVVNFPTGYGYTF	TGTGCCAGCAGCGTAGTCAATTTTCCTACTGGGTATGGCTACACCTTC	NA	TRBJ1-2	few	TRBV9
CAISPGRGLQETQYF	TGTGCCATCAGCCCAGGACGGGGGCTTCAAGAGACCCAGTACTTC	NA	TRBJ2-5	few	TRBV10-3
CASSDAGVSYNEQFF	TGTGCCAGCAGTGACGCGGGAGTTTCCTACAATGAGCAGTTCTTC	TRBD2	TRBJ2-1	few	TRBV25-1
CSARGAGGITGELFF	TGCAGTGCTAGGGGAGCGGGAGGTATCACCGGGGAGCTGTTTTTT	TRBD2	TRBJ2-2	NA	TRBV20-1
CASTPGESEKLFF	TGTGCCAGCACCCCAGGGGAGTCTGAAAAACTGTTTTTT	NA	TRBJ1-4	NA	TRBV2
CASSKAGGDGLATKADNEQFF	TGTGCCAGCAGCAAAGCGGGGGGGGACGGACTAGCAACTAAGGCAGACAATGAGCAGTTCTTC	NA	TRBJ2-1	NA	TRBV21-1
CASSKDPNTEAFF	TGTGCCAGCAGCAAAGACCCGAACACTGAAGCTTTCTTT	NA	TRBJ1-1	few	TRBV5-5
CASRDRGPGEQYF	TGTGCCAGCAGGGACAGGGGGCCGGGCGAGCAGTACTTC	TRBD1	TRBJ2-7	NA	TRBV6-2/TRBV6-3
CASSYTGANEKLFF	TGTGCCAGCAGCTATACAGGGGCCAATGAAAAACTGTTTTTT	TRBD1	TRBJ1-4	NA	TRBV27
CASSQESSGRAYEQYF	TGCGCCAGCAGCCAGGAATCTAGCGGGAGAGCGTACGAGCAGTACTTC	TRBD2	TRBJ2-7	NA	TRBV4-1
CASSATQGGYNSPLHF	TGTGCCAGCAGCGCCACGCAGGGCGGATATAATTCACCCCTCCACTTT	NA	TRBJ1-6	NA	TRBV9
CAWGRGQGDEKLFF	TGTGCCTGGGGAAGAGGACAGGGTGATGAAAAACTGTTTTTT	TRBD1	TRBJ1-4	many	TRBV30
CSALGQGIDEQFF	TGCAGTGCCTTGGGACAGGGTATCGATGAGCAGTTCTTC	TRBD1	TRBJ2-1	few	TRBV20-1
CASSLDGTGRSKNIQYF	TGCGCCAGCAGCTTGGACGGGACAGGACGTTCCAAAAACATTCAGTACTTC	TRBD1	TRBJ2-4	few	TRBV5-1
CASSPGSGMAGELFF	TGTGCCAGCAGCCCGGGATCGGGGATGGCTGGGGAGCTGTTTTTT	NA	TRBJ2-2	many	TRBV7-3
CASSLDGLAGDWYQETQYF	TGTGCCAGCAGCTTAGACGGGTTAGCGGGGGACTGGTACCAAGAGACCCAGTACTTC	TRBD2	TRBJ2-5	few	TRBV7-2
CASSQGPGETQYF	TGTGCCAGCAGCCAAGGACCTGGAGAGACCCAGTACTTC	NA	TRBJ2-5	many	TRBV14
CSLGGPTSRGGYTF	TGCAGCCTGGGGGGCCCGACATCTAGAGGTGGCTACACCTTC	NA	TRBJ1-2	many	TRBV29-1
CASSLDVTSFGEQFF	TGCGCCAGCAGCTTGGATGTGACTAGCTTCGGTGAGCAGTTCTTC	TRBD2	TRBJ2-1	few	TRBV5-1
CAMGSGIQETQYF	TGTGCCATGGGAAGCGGGATCCAAGAGACCCAGTACTTC	TRBD2	TRBJ2-5	NA	TRBV10-3
CSVDRGGEQYF	TGCAGCGTCGACAGGGGTGGCGAGCAGTACTTC	TRBD1	TRBJ2-7	NA	TRBV29-1
CASSLNPPYSPLHF	TGTGCCAGCAGTTTAAACCCTCCCTATTCACCCCTCCACTTT	NA	TRBJ1-6	NA	TRBV27
CSISRQETQYF	TGCAGCATTAGCCGCCAAGAGACCCAGTACTTC	NA	TRBJ2-5	NA	TRBV20-1
CAISPGGTMETQYF	TGTGCCATCAGCCCAGGGGGCACAATGGAGACCCAGTACTTC	TRBD1	TRBJ2-5	NA	TRBV10-3
CASSRLGVASIYEQYF	TGTGCCAGCAGCCGATTGGGGGTCGCTAGTATTTACGAGCAGTACTTC	NA	TRBJ2-7	few	TRBV5-8
CASSQVVTDTQYF	TGTGCCAGCAGCCAGGTAGTCACAGATACGCAGTATTTT	NA	TRBJ2-3	NA	TRBV12-3/TRBV12-4
CASSVGRKNIQYF	TGTGCCAGCAGCGTGGGACGAAAAAACATTCAGTACTTC	NA	TRBJ2-4	few	TRBV5-6
CASGRPRTGSSYEQYF	TGTGCTAGTGGACGCCCGAGGACTGGGAGCTCCTACGAGCAGTACTTC	NA	TRBJ2-7	NA	TRBV12-5
CASSLRNEQFF	TGTGCCAGCAGTTTGCGGAATGAGCAGTTCTTC	NA	TRBJ2-1	many	TRBV28
CASSQVQVLKYF	TGTGCCAGCAGCCAGGTACAGGTTCTAAAGTACTTC	NA	TRBJ2-1	NA	TRBV14
CAISESRDSYNEQFF	TGTGCCATCAGTGAGTCGAGGGACTCCTACAATGAGCAGTTCTTC	NA	TRBJ2-1	few	TRBV10-3
CASSLGPDLVGQPQHF	TGTGCCAGCAGCTTGGGGCCGGACCTTGTGGGGCAGCCCCAGCATTTT	NA	TRBJ1-5	few	TRBV5-5
CSVDSGVNTEAFF	TGCAGCGTTGATTCAGGGGTGAACACTGAAGCTTTCTTT	NA	TRBJ1-1	many	TRBV29-1
CSAREGAGGFRQFF	TGCAGTGCTAGGGAGGGGGCGGGAGGGTTTCGGCAGTTCTTC	TRBD2	TRBJ2-1	NA	TRBV20-1
CASSSQLAPNEQFF	TGTGCCAGCAGCTCCCAGCTAGCGCCCAATGAGCAGTTCTTC	NA	TRBJ2-1	few	TRBV7-9
CASSPDPVQADTQYF	TGTGCCAGCAGCCCGGACCCAGTTCAAGCAGATACGCAGTATTTT	NA	TRBJ2-3	few	TRBV7-9
CSAQHGQGKDETQYF	TGCAGTGCTCAACACGGGCAGGGCAAAGACGAGACCCAGTACTTC	NA	TRBJ2-5	NA	TRBV20-1
CASSLGTGSDEQYF	TGTGCCAGCAGCTTAGGGACAGGGAGCGACGAGCAGTACTTC	TRBD1	TRBJ2-7	few	TRBV7-9
CSVEDGGPPYGYTF	TGCAGCGTTGAAGATGGGGGCCCTCCCTATGGCTACACCTTC	NA	TRBJ1-2	NA	TRBV29-1
CASSGLAGGTYNEQFF	TGTGCCAGCAGCGGATTAGCGGGCGGGACCTACAATGAGCAGTTCTTC	TRBD2	TRBJ2-1	NA	TRBV9
CASSYRTGSPYNEQFF	TGTGCCAGCAGTTACCGGACAGGGAGCCCCTACAATGAGCAGTTCTTC	TRBD1	TRBJ2-1	NA	TRBV6-5
CASSIVGVEQFF	TGTGCCAGTAGTATAGTCGGGGTTGAGCAGTTCTTC	NA	TRBJ2-1	NA	TRBV19
CASSATGSIQHF	TGTGCCAGCAGTGCAACCGGGAGCATTCAGCACTTC	NA	TRBJ2-4	NA	TRBV25-1
CSAGRGPGYEQYF	TGCAGCGCTGGCCGGGGGCCGGGCTACGAGCAGTACTTC	NA	TRBJ2-7	NA	TRBV29-1
CSARDHTGWYQETQYF	TGCAGTGCTAGAGATCATACAGGCTGGTACCAAGAGACCCAGTACTTC	NA	TRBJ2-5	NA	TRBV20-1
CASSPRESGELFF	TGTGCCAGCAGCCCCCGTGAGTCCGGGGAGCTGTTTTTT	NA	TRBJ2-2	NA	TRBV7-2
CASTFQGADTQYF	TGTGCCAGCACCTTCCAGGGGGCAGATACGCAGTATTTT	TRBD1	TRBJ2-3	NA	TRBV7-2
CASGRTEAFF	TGTGCCAGCGGCCGCACTGAAGCTTTCTTT	NA	TRBJ1-1	NA	TRBV2
CASSLGAWYGRDTQYF	TGTGCCAGCAGCCTCGGAGCTTGGTATGGACGAGATACGCAGTATTTT	NA	TRBJ2-3	few	TRBV12-3/TRBV12-4
CASTSFQGGQETQYF	TGCGCCAGCACTTCCTTCCAGGGAGGCCAAGAGACCCAGTACTTC	NA	TRBJ2-5	few	TRBV5-1
CASSQVGLGLAGGNEQFF	TGCGCCAGCAGCCAAGTAGGGCTTGGGCTAGCGGGAGGCAATGAGCAGTTCTTC	TRBD2	TRBJ2-1	few	TRBV4-1
CASSSRSRGTKNIQYF	TGCGCCAGCAGCTCCCGGTCCCGCGGAACCAAAAACATTCAGTACTTC	NA	TRBJ2-4	NA	TRBV5-1
CASSQRTTGGSRRLAKNIQYF	TGCGCCAGCAGCCAGAGGACGACAGGGGGGTCCCGGAGACTAGCCAAAAACATTCAGTACTTC	TRBD1	TRBJ2-4	few	TRBV4-3
CASSVGQDRVKAEAFF	TGTGCCAGCAGCGTAGGCCAGGACAGGGTTAAGGCTGAAGCTTTCTTT	TRBD1	TRBJ1-1	NA	TRBV9
CASSPLDRECEQYF	TGTGCCAGCTCACCTCTGGACAGGGAATGCGAGCAGTACTTC	TRBD1	TRBJ2-7	NA	TRBV18
CASSQDHTGTYYNEQFF	TGTGCCAGCAGCCAAGATCATACGGGGACGTACTACAATGAGCAGTTCTTC	NA	TRBJ2-1	NA	TRBV4-2